This TCR beta chain was sequenced during a study of identical twins' blood T cells. Germline V gene data show CDR1 as SGHTA and CDR2 as FQGNSA. There are 13 residues in the CDR3. Concerning this clonotype itself: At one of its ends the junction is not consistent with the germline gene, which may arise from a read error.

A single record per CDR3 protein comes from TCRdb applying MiXCR to the 5' RACE reads. Here the sample spans hundreds of thousands of distinct CDR3 sequences, approximately 30% being singletons. The gene calls are TRBV7-2 and TRBJ1-5; D uncertain. Sequencing input: PBMCs. The sequence was obtained from a woman between 18 and 55 years old in good health. CDR3 amino acids: CSSSSRVLQPQHF. The CDR3 DNA is TGTTCCAGCAGTTCTCGGGTGTTACAGCCCCAGCATTTT.